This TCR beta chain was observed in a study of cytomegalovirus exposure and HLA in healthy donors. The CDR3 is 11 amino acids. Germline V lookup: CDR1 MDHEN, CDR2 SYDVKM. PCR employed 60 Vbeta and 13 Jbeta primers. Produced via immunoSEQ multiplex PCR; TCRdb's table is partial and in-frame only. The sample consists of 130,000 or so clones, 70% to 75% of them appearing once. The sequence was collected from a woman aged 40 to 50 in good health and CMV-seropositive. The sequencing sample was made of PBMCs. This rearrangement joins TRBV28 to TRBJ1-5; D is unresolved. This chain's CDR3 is CMSGVNQPQHF. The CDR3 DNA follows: TGTATGTCCGGGGTAAATCAGCCCCAGCATTTT.